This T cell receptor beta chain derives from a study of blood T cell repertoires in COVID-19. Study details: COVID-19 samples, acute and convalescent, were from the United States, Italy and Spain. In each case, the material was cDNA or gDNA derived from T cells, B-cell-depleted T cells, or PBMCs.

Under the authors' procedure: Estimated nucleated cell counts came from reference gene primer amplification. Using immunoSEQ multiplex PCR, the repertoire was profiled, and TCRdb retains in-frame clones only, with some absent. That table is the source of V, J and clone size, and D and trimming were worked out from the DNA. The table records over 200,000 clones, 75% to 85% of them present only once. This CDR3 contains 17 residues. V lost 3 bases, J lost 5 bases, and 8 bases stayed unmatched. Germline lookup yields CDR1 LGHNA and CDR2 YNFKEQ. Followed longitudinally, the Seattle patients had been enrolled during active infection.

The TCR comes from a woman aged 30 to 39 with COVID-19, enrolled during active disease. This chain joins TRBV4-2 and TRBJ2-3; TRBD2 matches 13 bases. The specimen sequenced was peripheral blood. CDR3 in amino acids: CASSHSGTSGVGDTQYF. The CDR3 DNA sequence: TGTGCCAGCAGCCATTCCGGGACTAGCGGGGTAGGAGATACGCAGTATTTT.